Shown below are 15 T cell receptor beta chains from a single sample sequenced in a study of T cell responses to AZD1222 COVID-19 vaccine. TCRdb keeps only in-frame clones here, not all; method: immunoSEQ multiplex PCR. The sample consists of over 95,000 clones, roughly nine tenths of them appearing once. The sample consisted of peripheral blood, taken on day 0 of AZD1222 vaccination. All receptors come from an adult in good health.

The chain uses TRBV1 and TRBJ1-2; the D call in the table, TRBD1, was not verified against the DNA. TRBV1 has pseudogene status. This CDR3 contains 14 residues. The CDR3 reads CTSSQGQGGYGYTF. DNA of the CDR3: TGCACCAGCAGCCAAGGACAGGGGGGATATGGCTACACCTTC.

The chain combines TRBV7-9 with TRBJ2-1; D possibly matches TRBD1 or TRBD2 (6 bases each). Germline V gives CDR1 SEHNR, CDR2 FQNEAQ (reference sequence). The length of the CDR3 is 19 residues. Trimming removed 2 bases from V and 9 bases from J, with 29 bases in between. The CDR3 DNA is TGTGCCAGCAGCTTATGGTCTTCAGGGGTAGCGGTGGTTTTTAGTGAGCAGTTCTTC. This translates into CASSLWSSGVAVVFSEQFF. Combining the CDR3 with reference TRBV7-9 and TRBJ2-1 gives the whole variable domain DTGVSQNPRHKITKRGQNVTFRCDPISEHNRLYWYRQTLGQGPEFLTYFQNEAQLEKSRLLSDRFSAERPKGSFSTLEIQRTEQGDSAMYLCASSLWSSGVAVVFSEQFFGPGTRLTVL.

This clone was seen more than once but under ten times. The rearrangement uses TRBV7-2 and TRBJ1-3, with D hard to call. This CDR3 has 15 amino acids. V was pared by 5 bases and J by 4 bases, with 15 bases between. CDR1 is SGHTA and CDR2 is FQGNSA in the germline V gene. In nucleotides, the CDR3 is TGTGCCAGCAGCCGTCTCAGTGAGAAGGGAAACACCATATATTTT. Encoded protein: CASSRLSEKGNTIYF.

The chain is built from TRBV4-1 and TRBJ1-2, with 8 bases fitting TRBD1. Trimming cost V 2 bases and J 0 bases; bases outside gene matches: 5. Per the germline V gene, CDR1 is MGHRA and CDR2 is YSYEKL. The length of the CDR3 is 16 residues. The CDR3 protein is CASSQTGGDPNYGYTF. The CDR3 DNA reads TGCGCCAGCAGCCAAACAGGGGGAGACCCTAACTATGGCTACACCTTC.

This sequence joins TRBV4-3 and TRBJ2-7; TRBD1 aligns across 9 bases. The V and J ends lost 4 bases and 7 bases, in that order; junction bases with no gene match: 8. Germline CDR1 LGHNA, CDR2 YSLEER. The length of the CDR3 is 14 residues. CDR3 sequence: CASSPGTGTWEQYF. The CDR3 DNA reads TGCGCCAGCAGCCCGGGGACAGGGACGTGGGAGCAGTACTTC.

In this sample, this clone turned up a few times. The CDR3 bases are TGCGCCAGCAGCTCCCGCGGGGGGGCCTACGAGCAGTACTTC. Residues: CASSSRGGAYEQYF. This chain links TRBV5-1 with TRBJ2-7, with 9 bases aligning to TRBD2. CDR3 length equals 14 residues. Germline lookup yields CDR1 SGHRS and CDR2 YFSETQ. The V gene end was trimmed by 3 bases and the J gene end by 2 bases; junction bases not matched to a gene: 3. Full variable domain (rest looked up from reference TRBV5-1 and TRBJ2-7): KAGVTQTPRYLIKTRGQQVTLSCSPISGHRSVSWYQQTPGQGLQFLFEYFSETQRNKGNFPGRFSGRQFSNSRSEMNVSTLELGDSALYLCASSSRGGAYEQYFGPGTRLTVT.

The rearrangement links TRBV2 to TRBJ2-3; 12 bases map to TRBD2. J was trimmed by 12 bases and V by 3 bases; bases with no gene match: 10. Germline V gene data show CDR1 as SNHLY and CDR2 as FYNNEI. CDR3 size: 15 residues. CDR3 bases: TGTGCCAGCAGTGAGTTGGCTAGCGGGGGGGCCCCCCAGTATTTT. This gives the protein CASSELASGGAPQYF.

The chain links TRBV28 to TRBJ1-6, with TRBD1 identical over 9 bases. Trimming at V came to 2 bases and at J to 0 bases, leaving 8 bases not matched to a gene. The CDR3 sequence is 19 residues long. The germline V gene has CDR1 MDHEN and CDR2 SYDVKM. The CDR3 loop reads CASSLGTGTPFSYNSPLHF. The CDR3 DNA is TGTGCCAGCAGTTTAGGGACAGGGACCCCCTTCTCCTATAATTCACCCCTCCACTTT.

V is TRBV27 and J is TRBJ1-1; TRBD1 matches 7 bases. Germline CDR1 reads MNHEY; CDR2 reads SMNVEV (reference sequence). The V and J ends lost 0 bases and 10 bases, in that order; junction bases with no gene match: 8. This CDR3 comprises 14 residues. The CDR3 DNA is TGTGCCAGCAGTTTATCGACAGGGTCGGGGGGAGCTTTCTTT. Protein: CASSLSTGSGGAFF.

The chain joins TRBV6-5 to TRBJ2-2; D is ambiguous. The germline CDR1 and CDR2 sequences are MNHEY and SVGAGI. Deletions cut 0 bases from V and 7 bases from J, with 3 bases between. The CDR3 covers 12 residues. The CDR3: CASSYSVGELFF. CDR3 nucleotide sequence: TGTGCCAGCAGTTACTCGGTCGGGGAGCTGTTTTTT.

The sample holds one count of this clone. CDR3: CASSLRQGPSGNTIYF. CDR3 nucleotide sequence: TGTGCCAGCAGCCTTCGACAGGGTCCTTCTGGAAACACCATATATTTT. The J gene is TRBJ1-3, the V gene TRBV3-1 (or the pseudogene TRBV3-2); TRBD1 matches at 7 bases. The ends lost 4 bases at V and 1 base at J; junction bases unmatched: 7. CDR3 length equals 16 residues. Germline V CDR1 and CDR2: LGHDT, YNNKEL (reference sequence).

The CDR3 sequence: CASSERGTGGLPIYF. In DNA form, the CDR3 reads TGTGCCAGCAGTGAAAGAGGGACAGGGGGCTTACCCATATATTTT. The chain employs TRBV6-1 and TRBJ1-3; TRBD1 agrees at 12 bases. CDR1 is MNHNS and CDR2 is SASEGT in the germline V gene. The CDR3 length is 15 residues. V dropped 2 bases and J dropped 11; count of bases not matched to a gene: 7.

The V gene is TRBV18, the J gene TRBJ1-2; no firm D call. There are 14 residues in the CDR3. The V end was cut by 4 bases, the J end by 3 bases, with 12 bases between. Germline V gene sequence: CDR1 KGHSH, CDR2 LQKENI. The CDR3 region has the DNA TGTGCCAGCTCACTCCTGGGGAGGGACTATGGCTACACCTTC. This encodes CASSLLGRDYGYTF. The whole variable domain, remainder taken from reference TRBV18 and TRBJ1-2, is NAGVMQNPRHLVRRRGQEARLRCSPMKGHSHVYWYRQLPEEGLKFMVYLQKENIIDESGMPKERFSAEFPKEGPSILRIQQVVRGDSAAYFCASSLLGRDYGYTFGSGTRLTVV.

V and J are TRBV19 and TRBJ2-5; 10 bases are shared with TRBD2. Germline V gene data show CDR1 as LNHDA and CDR2 as SQIVND (reference sequence). The CDR3 covers 14 residues. The junction had 6 bases not matched to a gene; V was cut back by 3 bases and J by 8 bases. The CDR3 sequence: CASSIAGTSETQYF. The CDR3 nucleotides read TGTGCCAGTAGTATCGCCGGGACTAGCGAAACCCAGTACTTC.

The rearrangement uses TRBV7-3 and TRBJ2-2, with D maybe TRBD1 (6 bases). The V end lost 5 bases, the J end lost 2 bases, and 15 bases lay between the germline ends. From germline, CDR1 is SGHTA and CDR2 FQGTGA. The CDR3 length is 16 residues. CDR3 in amino acids: CASSPPGTKNTGELFF. The CDR3 nucleotides are TGTGCCAGCAGCCCCCCCGGGACAAAAAACACCGGGGAGCTGTTTTTT.